This T cell receptor (beta chain) was sequenced for a study of T cell repertoires in cytomegalovirus infection. Study-level information: The public TCR beta signatures pointed to both CMV infection and matching HLA type.

Concerning this clonotype itself: Antigen unknown.

The junction had 5 bases not matched to a gene; V was cut back by 4 bases and J by 5 bases. Germline V CDR1 and CDR2: SEHNR, FQNEAQ (reference sequence). This CDR3 comprises 15 residues. TCRdb recomputed calls from the reads with MiXCR, one row per CDR3 protein. The sample has just over 450,000 distinct CDR3 sequences; approximately 42% are singletons. The sequencing here drew on cultured PBMCs, taken from culture after CMV antigen stimulation. The TCR comes from a human donor in good health (CMV status not recorded). Some clones in this sample may be carry-over from other donors' samples. The J gene is TRBJ2-5, the V gene TRBV7-9; 12 nucleotides agree with TRBD1. The CDR3 DNA follows: TGTGCCAGCAGCTCGGGACAGGGGGCTTGGGAGACCCAGTACTTC. Translating gives CASSSGQGAWETQYF.